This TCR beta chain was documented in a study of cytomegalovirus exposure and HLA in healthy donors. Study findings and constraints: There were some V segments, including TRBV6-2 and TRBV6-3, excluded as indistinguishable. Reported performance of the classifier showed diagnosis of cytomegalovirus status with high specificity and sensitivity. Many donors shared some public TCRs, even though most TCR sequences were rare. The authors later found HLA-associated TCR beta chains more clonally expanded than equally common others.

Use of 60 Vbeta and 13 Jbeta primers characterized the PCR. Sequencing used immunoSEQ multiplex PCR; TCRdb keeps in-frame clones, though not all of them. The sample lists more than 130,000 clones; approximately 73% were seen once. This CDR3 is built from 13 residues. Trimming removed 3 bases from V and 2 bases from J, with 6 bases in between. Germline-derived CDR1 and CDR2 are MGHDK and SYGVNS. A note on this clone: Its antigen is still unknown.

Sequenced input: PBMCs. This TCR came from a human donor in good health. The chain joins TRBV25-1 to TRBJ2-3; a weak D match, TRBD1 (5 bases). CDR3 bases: TGTGCCAGCAGTGATGGGGCCACAGATACGCAGTATTTT. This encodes CASSDGATDTQYF. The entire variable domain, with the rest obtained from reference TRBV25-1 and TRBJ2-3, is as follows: EADIYQTPRYLVIGTGKKITLECSQTMGHDKMYWYQQDPGMELHLIHYSYGVNSTEKGDLSSESTVSRIRTEHFPLTLESARPSHTSQYLCASSDGATDTQYFGPGTRLTVL.